These 3 T cell receptor beta chains share one sample of origin, sequenced in a study of T cells in tuberculosis. TCRdb keeps only in-frame clones here, not all; method: immunoSEQ multiplex PCR. In the table there are about 20,000 clones, more than 80% of which are singletons. The sequencing input was PBMCs. These receptors originate from a donor aged 10 to 29 with latent tuberculosis or without tuberculosis infection.

The V gene is TRBV2, the J gene TRBJ1-1, with D maybe TRBD1 (6 bases). In germline, CDR1 is SNHLY, CDR2 FYNNEI. Trimming removed 6 bases from V and 0 bases from J, with 14 bases in between. This CDR3 has 15 amino acids. For the CDR3, the DNA is TGTGCCAGCAGAACCGGACAGCTCCTGAACACTGAAGCTTTCTTT. The encoded protein is CASRTGQLLNTEAFF.

CDR3 sequence reads: CASSPQGSQNTEAFF. The CDR3 coding sequence is TGTGCCAGCAGCCCCCAGGGATCCCAGAACACTGAAGCTTTCTTT. The V and J genes are TRBV9 and TRBJ1-1; D is possibly TRBD1 (5 bases). V lost 4 bases, J lost 1 base, and 14 bases lay in between. Germline V gene sequence: CDR1 SGDLS, CDR2 YYNGEE. The CDR3 totals 15 residues.

This chain joins TRBV19 and TRBJ1-5; 7 bases are shared with TRBD1. Trimming removed 6 bases from V and 1 base from J; junction bases left unmatched: 9. Looked up from germline, CDR1 is LNHDA and CDR2 is SQIVND (reference sequence). The CDR3 sequence is 16 residues long. Here the CDR3 DNA reads TGTGCCAGTAGCGGTTTAGGGGGCGGGAGCAATCAGCCCCAGCATTTT. Protein product: CASSGLGGGSNQPQHF.